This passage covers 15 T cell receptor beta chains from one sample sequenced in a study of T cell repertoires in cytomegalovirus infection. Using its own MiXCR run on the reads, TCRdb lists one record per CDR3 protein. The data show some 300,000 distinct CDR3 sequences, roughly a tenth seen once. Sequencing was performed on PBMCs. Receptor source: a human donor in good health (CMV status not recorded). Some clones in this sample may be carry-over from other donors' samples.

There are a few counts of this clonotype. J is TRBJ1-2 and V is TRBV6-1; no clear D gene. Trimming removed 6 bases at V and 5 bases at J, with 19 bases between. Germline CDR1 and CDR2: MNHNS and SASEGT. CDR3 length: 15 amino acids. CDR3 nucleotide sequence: TGTGCCAGCAGCGCAGGAATGGTCGCAGCATATGGCTACACCTTC. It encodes CASSAGMVAAYGYTF.

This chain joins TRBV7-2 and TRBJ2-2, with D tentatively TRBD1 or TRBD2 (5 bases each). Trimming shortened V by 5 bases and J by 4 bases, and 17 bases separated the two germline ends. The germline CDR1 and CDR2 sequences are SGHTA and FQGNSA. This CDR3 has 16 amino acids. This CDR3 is CASSPMGPGITGELFF. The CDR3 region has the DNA TGTGCCAGCAGCCCCATGGGGCCCGGGATCACCGGGGAGCTGTTTTTT.

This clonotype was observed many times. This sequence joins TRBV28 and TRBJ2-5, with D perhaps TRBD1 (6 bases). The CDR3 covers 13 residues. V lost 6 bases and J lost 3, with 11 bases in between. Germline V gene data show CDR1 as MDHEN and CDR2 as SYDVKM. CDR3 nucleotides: TGTGCCAGCAGAAGGACAGCTAAAGAGACCCAGTACTTC. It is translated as CASRRTAKETQYF.

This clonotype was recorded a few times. The CDR3 coding sequence is TGCAGTGCAACGCTAGCGGGGGCCTACAATGAGCAGTTCTTC. It is translated as CSATLAGAYNEQFF. The chain links TRBV20-1 to TRBJ2-1; 10 nucleotides agree with TRBD2. This CDR3 is 14 amino acids long. V shed 6 bases and J 2 bases; nucleotides not matched to a gene: 4. CDR1 DFQATT and CDR2 SNEGSKA come from the germline V gene (reference sequence).

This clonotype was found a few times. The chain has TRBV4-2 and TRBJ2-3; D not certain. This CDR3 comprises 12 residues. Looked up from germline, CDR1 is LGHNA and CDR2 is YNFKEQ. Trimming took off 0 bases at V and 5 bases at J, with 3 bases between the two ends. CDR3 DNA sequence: TGTGCCAGCAGCCAAGACGTAGATACGCAGTATTTT. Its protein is CASSQDVDTQYF.

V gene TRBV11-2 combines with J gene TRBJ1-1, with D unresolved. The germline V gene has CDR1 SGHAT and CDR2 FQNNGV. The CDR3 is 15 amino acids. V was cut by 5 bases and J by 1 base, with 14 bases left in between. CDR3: CASSLSGVGNTEAFF. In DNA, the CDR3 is TGTGCCAGCAGCCTATCCGGAGTGGGGAACACTGAAGCTTTCTTT.

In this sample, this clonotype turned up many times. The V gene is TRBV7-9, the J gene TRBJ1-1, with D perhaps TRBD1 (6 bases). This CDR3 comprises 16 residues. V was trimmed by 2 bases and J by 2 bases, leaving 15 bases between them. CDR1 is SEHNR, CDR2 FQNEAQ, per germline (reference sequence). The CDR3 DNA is TGTGCCAGCAGCTTAATCTCAGGGGCAGGAAACACTGAAGCTTTCTTT. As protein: CASSLISGAGNTEAFF.

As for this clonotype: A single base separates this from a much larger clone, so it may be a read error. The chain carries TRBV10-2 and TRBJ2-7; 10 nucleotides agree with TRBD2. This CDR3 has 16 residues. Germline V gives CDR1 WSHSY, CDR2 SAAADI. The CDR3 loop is CASSPTGTSDSYKQYF. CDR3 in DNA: TGCGCCAGCAGCCCGACCGGGACTAGCGACTCCTACAAGCAGTACTTC.

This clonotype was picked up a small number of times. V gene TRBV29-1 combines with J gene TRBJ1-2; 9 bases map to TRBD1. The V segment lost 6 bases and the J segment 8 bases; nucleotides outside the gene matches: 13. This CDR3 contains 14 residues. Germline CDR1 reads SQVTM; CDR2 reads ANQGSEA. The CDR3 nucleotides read TGCAGCGTGGCGGGACAGGGCTTCAACCGGGGCTACACCTTC. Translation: CSVAGQGFNRGYTF.

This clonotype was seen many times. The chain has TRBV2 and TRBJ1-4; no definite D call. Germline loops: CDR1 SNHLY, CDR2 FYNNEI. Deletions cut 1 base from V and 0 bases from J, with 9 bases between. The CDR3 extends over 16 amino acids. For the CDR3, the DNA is TGTGCCAGCAGTGAAGAACAAAGCGCAACTAATGAAAAACTGTTTTTT. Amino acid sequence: CASSEEQSATNEKLFF.

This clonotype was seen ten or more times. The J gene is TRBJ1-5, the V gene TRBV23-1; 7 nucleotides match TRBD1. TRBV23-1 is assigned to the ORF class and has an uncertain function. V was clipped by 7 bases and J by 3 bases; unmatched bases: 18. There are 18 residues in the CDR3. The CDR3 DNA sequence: TGCGCCAGCACCCCGGGACAGACCAAACGGATCACCAATCAGCCCCAGCATTTT. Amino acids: CASTPGQTKRITNQPQHF.

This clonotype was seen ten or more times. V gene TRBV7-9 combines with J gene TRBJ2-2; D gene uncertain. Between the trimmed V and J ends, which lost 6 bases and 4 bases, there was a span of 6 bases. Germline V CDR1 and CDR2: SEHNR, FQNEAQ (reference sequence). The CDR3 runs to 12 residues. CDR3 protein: CASRGGTGELFF. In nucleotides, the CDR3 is TGTGCCAGCAGAGGTGGCACCGGGGAGCTGTTTTTT.

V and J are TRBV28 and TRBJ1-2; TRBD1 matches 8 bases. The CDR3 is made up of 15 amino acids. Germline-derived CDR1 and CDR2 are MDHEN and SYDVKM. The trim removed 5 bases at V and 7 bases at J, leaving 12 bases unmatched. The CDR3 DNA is TGTGCCAGCAGTAGAGGTTCGACAGGGGAGCTTGGCTACACCTTC. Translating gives CASSRGSTGELGYTF.

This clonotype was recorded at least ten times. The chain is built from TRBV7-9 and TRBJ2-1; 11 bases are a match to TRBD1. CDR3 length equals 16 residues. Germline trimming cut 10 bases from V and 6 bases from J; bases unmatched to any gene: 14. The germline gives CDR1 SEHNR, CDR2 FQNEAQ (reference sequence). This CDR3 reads CATLGRDRGFGNEQFF. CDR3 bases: TGTGCCACCCTCGGACGGGACAGGGGGTTTGGCAATGAGCAGTTCTTC.

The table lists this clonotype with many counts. As DNA, the CDR3 is TGCGCCAGCAGCCAAGATCCCCCACTCCTGTTTTTT. Residues: CASSQDPPLLFF. The chain carries TRBV4-1 and TRBJ1-4; D gene ambiguous. Trimming removed 0 bases at V and 14 bases at J, with 10 bases between. The CDR3 is made up of 12 amino acids. Germline CDR1 MGHRA, CDR2 YSYEKL.